Only a few counts were recorded for the clone carrying this T cell receptor beta chain. The CDR3 is made up of 15 amino acids. CDR1 is SGHTA and CDR2 is FQGNSA in the germline V gene. Trimming took off 5 bases at V and 4 bases at J, with 15 bases between the two ends. This sample stems from a study of beta chain features in type 1 diabetes. The study reverse transcribed the entire isolated RNA, so it sequenced expressed TCRB transcripts. Only in-frame clones appear in the TCRdb table, and some are missing; sequencing was by immunoSEQ multiplex PCR. The sample has around 150,000 clones, about 7.1% seen once.

This receptor was obtained from a woman aged 25 to 45 in good health. The chain is built from TRBV7-2 and TRBJ1-3; D is uncertain. Sample: central memory CD4+ T cells from blood. This CDR3 is CASSPRLDSGNTIYF. Written as DNA, the CDR3 is TGTGCCAGCAGCCCGAGGTTAGATAGCGGAAACACCATATATTTT. Full variable domain (missing parts from reference TRBV7-2 and TRBJ1-3): GAGVSQSPSNKVTEKGKDVELRCDPISGHTALYWYRQSLGQGLEFLIYFQGNSAPDKSGLPSDRFSAERTGGSVSTLTIQRTQQEDSAVYLCASSPRLDSGNTIYFGEGSWLTVV.